This is a list of T cell receptor beta chains from one sample in a study of blood T cell repertoires in COVID-19. Sequencing was performed with immunoSEQ multiplex PCR; in TCRdb, only in-frame clones are kept and a portion is missing. This table holds more than 150,000 clones, nearly 80% found once. Source material: peripheral blood. The receptors here all came from a woman in her 70s with acute or convalescent COVID-19. The CDR3 runs from the conserved cysteine through the conserved F or W. Each record gives: CDR3 length, clone size, J gene, D gene, V gene, CDR3 DNA, CDR3 protein. A D gene is named only where the DNA matches it firmly. A row's size may be missing; if present it is once, few, many or a size class.

>11|-|TRBJ1-6|TRBD1|TRBV6-6
TGTGCCAGCAGTCCCGGACAGGGCCTCCACTTT
CASSPGQGLHF
>16|-|TRBJ2-2|TRBD1|TRBV7-8
TGTGCCAGCAGCCTACAGGGGCGCAGCAACACCGGGGAGCTGTTTTTT
CASSLQGRSNTGELFF
>14|-|TRBJ2-3|TRBD2|TRBV5-1
TGCGCCAGCAGCCCGGCCTCTAGCGGGAGGTATCAGTATTTT
CASSPASSGRYQYF
>16|-|TRBJ2-1|TRBD2|TRBV7-9
TGTGCCAGCAGCCCCCGGGGGGGACTAGCGTACAATGAGCAGTTCTTC
CASSPRGGLAYNEQFF
>14|-|TRBJ2-3|-|TRBV29-1
TGCAGCGTGACAAACAGGGTTTCCACAGATACGCAGTATTTT
CSVTNRVSTDTQYF
>15|few|TRBJ2-5|TRBD2|TRBV11-3
TGTGCCAGCAGCTTAGGACTAGCGAGTCAAGAGACCCAGTACTTC
CASSLGLASQETQYF
>17|-|TRBJ1-1|-|TRBV5-6
TGTGCCAGCAGCTTGCTGAGAGGTAGAGGGCGTGACACTGAAGCTTTCTTT
CASSLLRGRGRDTEAFF
>15|-|TRBJ1-1|TRBD1|TRBV7-2
TGTGCCAGCAGCCTTGGGACAGGGTTGAACACTGAAGCTTTCTTT
CASSLGTGLNTEAFF
>15|-|TRBJ2-1|TRBD1|TRBV7-3
TGTGCCAGCAGCTTAACAGGGGGCGTCTACAATGAGCAGTTCTTC
CASSLTGGVYNEQFF
>15|-|TRBJ1-3|-|TRBV7-2
TGTGCCAGCAGCTCAGACAGGAGCTCTGGAAACACCATATATTTT
CASSSDRSSGNTIYF
>15|-|TRBJ2-2|TRBD1|TRBV5-1
TGCGCCAGCAGCTCGGACAGGGGGCCCAGCGGGGAGCTGTTTTTT
CASSSDRGPSGELFF
>15|-|TRBJ2-1|TRBD1|TRBV2
TGTGCCAGGGAAGCGAGTGGGACAGATTACAATGAGCAGTTCTTC
CAREASGTDYNEQFF
>13|few|TRBJ2-3|-|TRBV7-9
TGTGCCAGCAGCTTAGTAGGCACAGATACGCAGTATTTT
CASSLVGTDTQYF
>16|few|TRBJ1-5|TRBD1|TRBV19
TGTGCCAGTAGTATCTCCGGACAGGGACACAATCAGCCCCAGCATTTT
CASSISGQGHNQPQHF
>16|once|TRBJ2-7|-|TRBV12-5
TGTGCTAGTGGTTGGCCCCCCTACAGGGACCAGAAAGAGCAGTACTTC
CASGWPPYRDQKEQYF
>14|-|TRBJ2-7|TRBD2|TRBV7-2
TGTGCCAGCAGCTCTCTAGCGGGGGTCTACGAGCAGTACTTC
CASSSLAGVYEQYF
>15|once|TRBJ2-7|TRBD2|TRBV9
TGTGCCAGCAGCGTAGACCTAGCGGGTACCTACGAGCAGTACTTC
CASSVDLAGTYEQYF
>16|-|TRBJ1-6|TRBD1|TRBV19
TGTGCCAGTAGTATGGATCTGGGACAGGGTAATTCACCCCTCCACTTT
CASSMDLGQGNSPLHF
>15|-|TRBJ2-3|-|TRBV7-8
TGTGCCAGCAGCCCTCGGGACTCGATGGCAGATACGCAGTATTTT
CASSPRDSMADTQYF
>14|-|TRBJ1-4|-|TRBV2
TGTGCCAGCATTATCAATCCAGGGGCTGAAAAACTGTTTTTT
CASIINPGAEKLFF
>14|-|TRBJ1-4|-|TRBV5-5
TGTGCCAGCAGCTTGTCTCCCCAGGGCGGAAAACTGTTTTTT
CASSLSPQGGKLFF
>16|few|TRBJ2-3|TRBD1|TRBV5-4
TGTGCCAGCAGCCAGCGGACAGGGCGAACCACAGATACGCAGTATTTT
CASSQRTGRTTDTQYF
>17|-|TRBJ1-6|-|TRBV10-2
TGCGCCAGCAGTGTTCCCGACAGAGGCTCCTATAATTCACCCCTCCACTTT
CASSVPDRGSYNSPLHF
>13|-|TRBJ2-3|-|TRBV5-4
TGTGCCAGCAGCCCGGACTACACAGATACGCAGTATTTT
CASSPDYTDTQYF
>15|few|TRBJ2-7|-|TRBV2
TGTGCCAGCAGTGGTCTGGGGGCGAATTTTTACGAGCAGTACTTC
CASSGLGANFYEQYF
>16|-|TRBJ2-2|TRBD2|TRBV3-1/TRBV3-2
TGTGCCAGCAGCCCCCGACTAGCCGGAGACTTGGGGGAGCTGTTTTTT
CASSPRLAGDLGELFF
>18|-|TRBJ2-7|TRBD2|TRBV6-4
TGTGCCAGCAGTACTGCTAGCGGGAGTTCTCGAGTCGTTCGCGAGCAGTACTTC
CASSTASGSSRVVREQYF
>15|-|TRBJ1-6|TRBD1|TRBV14
TGTGCCAGCAGCTTTCGGACAGGGGGTAATTCACCCCTCCACTTT
CASSFRTGGNSPLHF
>16|-|TRBJ1-2|TRBD1|TRBV9
TGTGCCAGCAGCGCAGGACAGGGAACAGCTATCGGTGGCTACACCTTC
CASSAGQGTAIGGYTF
>17|once|TRBJ2-5|TRBD1|TRBV28
TGTGCCAGCAGTTCCCTATCCAGGGGGCTAAGAGGGGAGACCCAGTACTTC
CASSSLSRGLRGETQYF
>16|few|TRBJ2-7|TRBD2|TRBV5-8
TGTGCCAGCCACGGCGGGAGGTCCCGCGGCTCCTACGAGCAGTACTTC
CASHGGRSRGSYEQYF
>14|-|TRBJ1-5|-|TRBV19
TGTGCCAGTAGTGGCGACAGGTATAATCAGCCCCAGCATTTT
CASSGDRYNQPQHF
>16|-|TRBJ2-5|TRBD2|TRBV7-2
TGTGCCAGCAGCTTGGTACTAGCGGGAGGGGGCGAGACCCAGTACTTC
CASSLVLAGGGETQYF
>15|few|TRBJ2-3|TRBD1|TRBV14
TGTGCCAGCAGCCTCCCGGGACAGCGATTCGGTACGCAGTATTTT
CASSLPGQRFGTQYF
>16|-|TRBJ2-2|TRBD1|TRBV18
TGTGCCAGCTCACCTAGGCGACAGGGGAACACCGGGGAGCTGTTTTTT
CASSPRRQGNTGELFF
>14|-|TRBJ2-7|TRBD1|TRBV9
TGTGCCAGCAGCCCAGGACAGGGTTGGAACGAGCAGTACTTC
CASSPGQGWNEQYF
>15|-|TRBJ2-1|TRBD1|TRBV5-5
TGTGCCAGCAGCTTTGGGACAGGGGGATACAATGAGCAGTTCTTC
CASSFGTGGYNEQFF
>15|-|TRBJ2-7|TRBD1|TRBV5-4
TGTGCCAGCAGCCCTGGACAGGGGGGCGTCTACGAGCAGTACTTC
CASSPGQGGVYEQYF
>14|-|TRBJ2-3|-|TRBV10-1
TGCGCCAGCAGACCTAGCGCCCGGACAGATACGCAGTATTTT
CASRPSARTDTQYF
>12|-|TRBJ1-1|-|TRBV19
TGTGCCAGTAGCCTCAGGGACACTGAAGCTTTCTTT
CASSLRDTEAFF
>14|few|TRBJ2-3|-|TRBV5-1
TGCGCCAGCAGCTTAGGAGGGTACACAGATACGCAGTATTTT
CASSLGGYTDTQYF
>16|once|TRBJ1-2|-|TRBV4-1
TGCGCCAGCAGCCAGGCGAGACAGGCCTTAAACTATGGCTACACCTTC
CASSQARQALNYGYTF